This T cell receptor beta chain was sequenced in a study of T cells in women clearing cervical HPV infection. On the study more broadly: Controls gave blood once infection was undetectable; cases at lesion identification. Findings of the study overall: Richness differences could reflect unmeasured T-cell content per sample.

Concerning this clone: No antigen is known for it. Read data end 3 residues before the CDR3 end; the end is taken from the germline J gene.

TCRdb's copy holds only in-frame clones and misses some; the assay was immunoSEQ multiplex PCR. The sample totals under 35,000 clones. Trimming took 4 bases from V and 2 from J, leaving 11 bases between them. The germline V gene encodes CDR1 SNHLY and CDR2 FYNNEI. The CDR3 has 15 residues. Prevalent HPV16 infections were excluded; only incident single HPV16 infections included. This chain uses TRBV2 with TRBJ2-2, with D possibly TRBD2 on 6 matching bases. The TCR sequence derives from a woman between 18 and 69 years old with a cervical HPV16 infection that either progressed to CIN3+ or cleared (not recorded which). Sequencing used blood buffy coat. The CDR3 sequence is CASSGYSGNTGELFF. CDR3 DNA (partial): TGTGCCAGCAGTGGGTATAGCGGAAACACCGGGGAG.